The rows below give T cell receptor beta chains drawn from one sample of a study of early stage breast cancer tumors. The data were produced by immunoSEQ multiplex PCR, yet TCRdb's version contains in-frame clones alone and is incomplete. The profile covers nearly 25,000 clones, with 60% to 70% appearing a single time and 9.9% taken by the ten largest. Material: breast tumor tissue. Receptors originate from a person in their sixties with breast cancer. CDR3s include the opening cysteine and the closing phenylalanine or tryptophan. The D gene is left open where the match is weak. Clone size, where shown, is once, few, many, or a class for clones that have expanded.

j_call: TRBJ1-4
clone_size: medium-sized
d_call: TRBD1
v_call: TRBV30
cdr3_aa: CAWNLNVLGQAINEKLFF
cdr3_nt: TGTGCCTGGAATCTAAACGTCTTGGGACAGGCGATTAATGAAAAACTGTTTTTT

j_call: TRBJ1-2
clone_size: NA
d_call: NA
v_call: TRBV19
cdr3_aa: CASSIDRSGYTF
cdr3_nt: TGTGCCAGTAGTATAGATCGGAGTGGCTACACCTTC

j_call: TRBJ2-1
clone_size: NA
d_call: TRBD2
v_call: TRBV7-6
cdr3_aa: CASSLGDYHYNEQFF
cdr3_nt: TGTGCCAGCAGCTTAGGGGACTATCACTACAATGAGCAGTTCTTC

j_call: TRBJ1-2
clone_size: NA
d_call: NA
v_call: TRBV4-1
cdr3_aa: CASSQVAGANYGYTF
cdr3_nt: TGCGCCAGCAGCCAAGTAGCGGGGGCTAACTATGGCTACACCTTC

j_call: TRBJ1-4
clone_size: NA
d_call: NA
v_call: TRBV4-3
cdr3_aa: CASSQDSFNEKLFF
cdr3_nt: TGCGCCAGCAGCCAAGACAGTTTTAATGAAAAACTGTTTTTT

j_call: TRBJ2-3
clone_size: NA
d_call: TRBD2
v_call: TRBV5-6
cdr3_aa: CASSSGLEGLQGTDTQYF
cdr3_nt: TGTGCCAGCAGCTCGGGCCTCGAGGGACTACAAGGAACAGATACGCAGTATTTT

j_call: TRBJ1-2
clone_size: few
d_call: TRBD1
v_call: TRBV15
cdr3_aa: CATNPDRGRLGYTF
cdr3_nt: TGTGCCACCAACCCAGACAGGGGGCGACTTGGCTACACCTTC

j_call: TRBJ2-7
clone_size: NA
d_call: TRBD2
v_call: TRBV7-2
cdr3_aa: CASSLVASGDYEQYF
cdr3_nt: TGTGCCAGCAGCTTAGTGGCTAGCGGGGACTACGAGCAGTACTTC

j_call: TRBJ1-2
clone_size: NA
d_call: NA
v_call: TRBV6-1
cdr3_aa: CASLQGSYGYTF
cdr3_nt: TGTGCCAGCCTACAGGGTAGCTATGGCTACACCTTC

j_call: TRBJ2-7
clone_size: NA
d_call: NA
v_call: TRBV20-1
cdr3_aa: CSARSVYEQYF
cdr3_nt: TGCAGTGCTAGATCGGTCTACGAGCAGTACTTC

j_call: TRBJ2-7
clone_size: NA
d_call: NA
v_call: TRBV29-1
cdr3_aa: CSAGWSSYEQYF
cdr3_nt: TGCAGCGCGGGGTGGAGCTCCTACGAGCAGTACTTC